The 24 T cell receptor beta chains listed next were all sequenced from one sample in a study of chemoradiotherapy in HPV16-positive cancers. This table comes from immunoSEQ multiplex PCR, and its TCRdb copy is limited to in-frame clones, with some not included. The sample yields some 10,000 clones, about 86% seen once. The sample in question was blood, obtained from a patient who underwent chemoradiotherapy. These receptors all stem from a human donor with HPV-associated anogenital cancer.

DNA of the CDR3: TGTGCCAGCAAGGAAAGGGTGAACACTGAAGCTTTCTTT. Translated: CASKERVNTEAFF. The chain carries TRBV6-1 and TRBJ1-1; D is uncertain. V was clipped by 7 bases and J by 0 bases, with 9 bases between them. This CDR3 region has 13 residues. Per germline, CDR1 MNHNS and CDR2 SASEGT.

This chain links TRBV5-1 with TRBJ1-4; a weak D match, TRBD1 (5 bases). Trimming left V 0 bases short and J 10 bases short, with 7 bases between. CDR1 and CDR2 (germline): SGHRS, YFSETQ. The length of the CDR3 is 12 residues. This CDR3 reads CASSLGGRKLFF. The CDR3, as DNA: TGCGCCAGCAGCTTGGGGGGACGAAAACTGTTTTTT.

The chain has TRBV19 and TRBJ1-2, with D possibly being TRBD1 (6 bases). CDR1 and CDR2 from the germline V gene are LNHDA and SQIVND (reference sequence). V lost 3 bases, J lost 4 bases, and 21 bases lay in between. This CDR3 comprises 17 residues. DNA of the CDR3: TGTGCCAGTAGTATTCCCCTTCCGACCCTAGGGGGCTATGGCTACACCTTC. This gives the protein CASSIPLPTLGGYGYTF.

This chain links TRBV7-9 with TRBJ1-3; no firm D call. Trimming stripped 1 base from V and 4 bases from J, with 2 bases between. This CDR3 region has 12 residues. Germline-derived CDR1 and CDR2 are SEHNR and FQNEAQ (reference sequence). The CDR3: CASSLVGNTIYF. In DNA form, the CDR3 reads TGTGCCAGCAGCTTAGTGGGAAACACCATATATTTT.

The chain recombines TRBV5-4 with TRBJ2-7, with D unclear. The germline V and J ends were trimmed by 4 bases and 4 bases, with 27 bases remaining between them. Per germline, CDR1 SGHNT and CDR2 YYREEE (reference sequence). The CDR3 is 18 residues long. CDR3 protein: CASSRLMDPHVSKYEQYF. The CDR3 DNA reads as TGTGCCAGCAGCCGACTGATGGATCCACACGTCAGCAAATACGAGCAGTACTTC.

This chain connects TRBV7-6 to TRBJ1-2, with D possibly matching TRBD1 (6 bases). The CDR3 contains 15 residues. V was cut by 2 bases and J by 4 bases, with 14 bases left in between. Germline-derived CDR1 and CDR2 are SGHVS and FNYEAQ. Written as DNA, the CDR3 is TGTGCCAGCAGCTTATCACCCAGACAGGCCTATGGCTACACCTTC. It codes for CASSLSPRQAYGYTF.

V is TRBV5-5 and J is TRBJ1-6; D perhaps matches TRBD1 (5 bases). This CDR3 has 16 amino acids. V was trimmed by 2 bases and J by 5 bases, leaving 14 bases between them. CDR1 and CDR2 (germline): SGHKS, YYEKEE (reference sequence). The CDR3 nucleotides read TGTGCCAGCAGCTTAGCAGGGTCAGAGAATAATTCACCCCTCCACTTT. Encoded protein: CASSLAGSENNSPLHF.

V usage is TRBV5-1 and J usage is TRBJ2-1; no definite D call. Germline V gene data show CDR1 as SGHRS and CDR2 as YFSETQ. Trimming removed 4 bases at V and 4 bases at J, with 15 bases between. The CDR3 runs to 15 residues. This CDR3 is CASSTDTRRYNEQFF. Here the CDR3 DNA reads TGCGCCAGCAGCACAGACACCCGCCGGTACAATGAGCAGTTCTTC. Complete variable domain (other parts from reference TRBV5-1 and TRBJ2-1): KAGVTQTPRYLIKTRGQQVTLSCSPISGHRSVSWYQQTPGQGLQFLFEYFSETQRNKGNFPGRFSGRQFSNSRSEMNVSTLELGDSALYLCASSTDTRRYNEQFFGPGTRLTVL.

This rearrangement joins TRBV10-1 to TRBJ1-4; tentative D call: TRBD1 (6 bases). From germline, CDR1 is WNHNN and CDR2 SYGVQD (reference sequence). This CDR3 contains 15 residues. Trimming removed 6 bases from V and 0 bases from J, with 11 bases in between. As DNA, the CDR3 is TGCGCCAGCAGCGAGAACAGGGCAACTAATGAAAAACTGTTTTTT. Its translation: CASSENRATNEKLFF.

This chain links TRBV10-3 with TRBJ2-6, with 7 bases matching TRBD1. The germline V gene has CDR1 ENHRY and CDR2 SYGVKD. The CDR3 is 15 amino acids. V trimming: 8 bases; J trimming: 3 bases; junction bases outside the gene matches: 7. Here the CDR3 DNA reads TGTGCCATCGCCCGAGGGGGCTTTGGGGCCAACGTCCTGACTTTC. Residues: CAIARGGFGANVLTF.

The genes are TRBV11-1 and TRBJ1-2, with D perhaps matching TRBD1 (5 bases). This CDR3 region has 14 residues. V shed 1 base and J shed 0 bases, with 6 bases lying between them. The germline V gene encodes CDR1 SGHAT and CDR2 FQDESV (reference sequence). The CDR3: CASSLVQANYGYTF. In nucleotides, the CDR3 is TGTGCCAGCAGCTTAGTACAGGCTAACTATGGCTACACCTTC.

V usage is TRBV11-2 and J usage is TRBJ2-7; the D is unclear. V lost 10 bases, J lost 0 bases, and 10 bases lay in between. The V gene's germline CDR1 is SGHAT and CDR2 FQNNGV. This CDR3 has 12 residues. This CDR3 reads CAITPVSYEQYF. The DNA for the CDR3 is TGTGCCATCACCCCAGTCTCCTACGAGCAGTACTTC.

This sequence joins TRBV27 and TRBJ1-5, with D possibly matching TRBD1 (5 bases). CDR1 and CDR2 from the germline V gene are MNHEY and SMNVEV (reference sequence). This CDR3 has 16 residues. V lost 1 base and J 4 bases, leaving 14 bases between the germline ends. The CDR3 DNA is TGTGCCAGCAGTTTATACCAGGGACGAGGTAATCAGCCCCAGCATTTT. It yields the protein CASSLYQGRGNQPQHF.

This chain joins TRBV7-9 and TRBJ1-1; maybe TRBD1 (6 bases). The CDR3 runs to 15 residues. Germline CDR1 reads SEHNR; CDR2 reads FQNEAQ (reference sequence). The V end was cut by 7 bases, the J end by 0 bases, with 15 bases between. CDR3: CASKGVRPLNTEAFF. The CDR3 nucleotides read TGTGCCAGCAAGGGGGTCCGTCCTCTGAACACTGAAGCTTTCTTT.

This sequence joins TRBV7-2 and TRBJ2-5; 9 positions match TRBD1. The trim removed 5 bases at V and 7 bases at J, leaving 8 bases unmatched. The V gene's germline CDR1 is SGHTA and CDR2 FQGNSA. The CDR3 spans 14 residues. The CDR3 DNA reads as TGTGCCAGCAGCCAACAGGGGGCCGAGGGGACCCAGTACTTC. Translation: CASSQQGAEGTQYF. Using reference TRBV7-2 and TRBJ2-5 for the parts outside the CDR3, the full variable domain is GAGVSQSPSNKVTEKGKDVELRCDPISGHTALYWYRQSLGQGLEFLIYFQGNSAPDKSGLPSDRFSAERTGGSVSTLTIQRTQQEDSAVYLCASSQQGAEGTQYFGPGTRLLVL.

The rearrangement uses TRBV12-5 and TRBJ1-6; D not resolved. The CDR3 totals 15 residues. With 1 base removed from V and 5 bases from J, the gap between germline ends came to 9 bases. CDR1 LGHNT and CDR2 FRNRAP come from the germline V gene. The CDR3 spells CASGLDSSNNSPLHF. The CDR3 DNA reads TGTGCTAGTGGTTTGGACTCATCCAATAATTCACCCCTCCACTTT.

This chain joins TRBV19 and TRBJ1-6; the D gene is possibly TRBD1 (5 bases). CDR3 length: 16 amino acids. With 3 bases removed from V and 0 bases from J, the gap between germline ends came to 9 bases. Germline-derived CDR1 and CDR2 are LNHDA and SQIVND (reference sequence). The CDR3 bases are TGTGCCAGTAGTATTCTGAGGGGCTCCTATAATTCACCCCTCCACTTT. Its translation: CASSILRGSYNSPLHF.

This clone was counted between two and nine times. This rearrangement joins TRBV5-1 to TRBJ1-2; D not certain. Germline V gives CDR1 SGHRS, CDR2 YFSETQ. This CDR3 spans 14 amino acids. V was trimmed by 0 bases and J by 2 bases, leaving 8 bases between them. DNA for the CDR3: TGCGCCAGCAGCTTGGGTCACTCAAACTATGGCTACACCTTC. Translating gives CASSLGHSNYGYTF.

The rearrangement uses TRBV30 and TRBJ1-1; D ambiguous. Germline loops: CDR1 GTSNPN, CDR2 SVGIG (reference sequence). The CDR3 loop spans 14 amino acids. V dropped 3 bases and J dropped 0 bases, with 11 bases sitting between them. As DNA, the CDR3 is TGTGCCTGGAGGATAGGGTGCATGAACACTGAAGCTTTCTTT. Its protein product is CAWRIGCMNTEAFF.

This clone came up a few times. The V gene is TRBV6-1, the J gene TRBJ1-2; 10 bases fit TRBD1. Looked up from germline, CDR1 is MNHNS and CDR2 is SASEGT. The CDR3 loop spans 14 amino acids. The V and J ends lost 5 bases and 7 bases, in that order; junction bases with no gene match: 7. CDR3 sequence: CASSPLGQGTGYTF. CDR3 DNA: TGTGCCAGCAGTCCCCTGGGACAGGGGACTGGCTACACCTTC.

V and J are TRBV27 and TRBJ2-7; D remains ambiguous. Trimming left V 5 bases short and J 0 bases short, with 14 bases between. This CDR3 has 15 residues. Germline V gives CDR1 MNHEY, CDR2 SMNVEV (reference sequence). The CDR3: CASSVTGSFSYEQYF. The DNA of the CDR3 is TGTGCCAGCAGTGTCACCGGGTCATTCTCCTACGAGCAGTACTTC.

V usage is TRBV11-2 and J usage is TRBJ1-1, with TRBD1 identical over 12 bases. Germline CDR1 and CDR2: SGHAT and FQNNGV. The CDR3 is 17 residues long. V trimming: 3 bases; J trimming: 1 base; junction bases outside the gene matches: 6. The CDR3, as DNA: TGTGCCAGCAGCTTTTTCCGGGACAGGGGGCCGAACACTGAAGCTTTCTTT. Protein product: CASSFFRDRGPNTEAFF.

The chain is built from TRBV11-3 and TRBJ1-1, with TRBD1 as a possible D gene (6 bases). The V end was cut by 4 bases, the J end by 1 base, with 7 bases between. The CDR3 covers 13 residues. Germline V gene lookup returns CDR1 SGHNT and CDR2 YENEEA. The CDR3: CASSWDKNTEAFF. The CDR3 nucleotides read TGTGCCAGCAGCTGGGACAAGAACACTGAAGCTTTCTTT.

The chain combines TRBV19 with TRBJ2-2, with 10 bases aligning to TRBD1. The germline gives CDR1 LNHDA, CDR2 SQIVND (reference sequence). The CDR3 runs 17 residues. The ends lost 7 bases at V and 4 bases at J; junction bases unmatched: 12. CDR3 in amino acids: CASNTLRGTGATGELFF. The CDR3, as DNA: TGTGCCAGTAACACCTTACGAGGGACAGGGGCCACCGGGGAGCTGTTTTTT.